Included here is one TCR beta chain sequence, with context. Repertoires were generated with immunoSEQ multiplex PCR, while TCRdb's copy carries only in-frame clones and drops some. The data contain some 170,000 clones, about 78% of them singletons. The source of the sample is a study of blood T cell repertoires in COVID-19. The material sequenced was peripheral blood. This TCR was recovered from a woman in her 50s with active or convalescent COVID-19.

CDR3 DNA: TGTGCCAGCAGTCCGACAGAGATTAACACTGAAGCTTTCTTT. Translation: CASSPTEINTEAFF. The chain joins TRBV2 to TRBJ1-1; D possibly corresponds to TRBD1 (5 bases). V gave up 5 bases and J gave up 2 bases, with 12 bases separating them. Germline V gene data show CDR1 as SNHLY and CDR2 as FYNNEI. CDR3 length: 14 residues.